These 26 T cell receptor beta chains share one sample of origin, sequenced in a study of CD4 T cells in relation to SARS-CoV-2 and coronaviruses. Libraries were prepared by immunoSEQ multiplex PCR; TCRdb keeps only in-frame clonotypes and omits some of them. The data hold about 38,000 clones, with roughly 88% observed a single time. The sample taken for sequencing was memory CD4+ T cells from PBMCs. All receptors derive from an adult with COVID-19.

V and J are TRBV11-3 and TRBJ2-7, with a tentative D call TRBD1 (6 bases). V was shortened by 1 base and J by 7 bases, with 14 bases between the two germline ends. The germline gives CDR1 SGHNT, CDR2 YENEEA. The CDR3 extends over 14 amino acids. This CDR3 is CASSLVGPRGEQYF. CDR3 bases: TGTGCCAGCAGCTTAGTCGGGCCAAGGGGGGAGCAGTACTTC.

V usage is TRBV27 and J usage is TRBJ2-7; D is undetermined. Germline CDR1 reads MNHEY; CDR2 reads SMNVEV (reference sequence). The CDR3 covers 13 residues. V lost 2 bases and J 3 bases, leaving 8 bases between the germline ends. CDR3 sequence (DNA): TGTGCCAGCAGTTTAATTGGTGGCTACGAGCAGTACTTC. Translated: CASSLIGGYEQYF.

V gene TRBV28 combines with J gene TRBJ2-7, with TRBD2 matching 15 bases. The CDR3 covers 18 residues. Germline CDR1 and CDR2: MDHEN and SYDVKM. V trimming: 6 bases; J trimming: 0 bases; junction bases outside the gene matches: 9. The CDR3 is CASSRGLAGGRSSYEQYF. CDR3 sequence (DNA): TGTGCCAGCAGCAGGGGACTAGCGGGGGGTCGAAGCTCCTACGAGCAGTACTTC.

This clone has a handful of counts. The chain combines TRBV9 with TRBJ1-1; possible D gene TRBD1, 5 bases. The CDR3 consists of 14 residues. Trimming pared 4 bases from V and 0 bases from J, leaving 10 bases between. Germline-derived CDR1 and CDR2 are SGDLS and YYNGEE. Here the CDR3 reads CASSSGLVNTEAFF. CDR3 sequence (DNA): TGTGCCAGCAGCTCAGGGTTAGTGAACACTGAAGCTTTCTTT.

The chain uses TRBV6-5 and TRBJ1-3; D is perhaps TRBD1 (6 bases). Trimming left V 4 bases short and J 2 bases short, with 9 bases between. CDR3 size: 14 residues. Germline V lookup: CDR1 MNHEY, CDR2 SVGAGI. CDR3 protein: CASSSTGTGNTIYF. Written as DNA, the CDR3 is TGTGCCAGCAGTTCCACAGGGACTGGAAACACCATATATTTT.

This clone was counted only a few times. This chain connects TRBV7-9 to TRBJ1-1; no definite D call. Trimming left V 2 bases short and J 4 bases short, with 2 bases between. CDR1 is SEHNR and CDR2 is FQNEAQ in the germline V gene (reference sequence). The CDR3 loop spans 11 amino acids. CDR3 residues: CASSLFTEAFF. As DNA, the CDR3 is TGTGCCAGCAGCTTATTCACTGAAGCTTTCTTT.

The V and J genes are TRBV9 and TRBJ2-6, with 11 bases matching TRBD2. Germline CDR1 and CDR2: SGDLS and YYNGEE. The CDR3 contains 19 residues. Trimming cost V 0 bases and J 0 bases; bases outside gene matches: 5. The CDR3 DNA follows: TGTGCCAGCAGCGTAGATCTAGCGGGGGGTTCCTCTGGGGCCAACGTCCTGACTTTC. The encoded protein is CASSVDLAGGSSGANVLTF.

This chain joins TRBV5-4 and TRBJ1-2; D is possibly TRBD1 (5 bases). CDR1 SGHNT and CDR2 YYREEE come from the germline V gene (reference sequence). With 4 bases removed from V and 2 bases from J, the gap between germline ends came to 15 bases. CDR3 size: 15 residues. The CDR3 protein is CASSTPQVLNYGYTF. Written as DNA, the CDR3 is TGTGCCAGCAGCACGCCACAGGTCCTGAACTATGGCTACACCTTC.

The chain links TRBV30 to TRBJ1-2; the match to TRBD1 covers 11 bases. There are 13 residues in the CDR3. V trimming: 8 bases; J trimming: 2 bases; junction bases outside the gene matches: 4. Looked up from germline, CDR1 is GTSNPN and CDR2 is SVGIG (reference sequence). CDR3 sequence reads: CAGQGATNYGYTF. CDR3 nucleotides: TGTGCCGGACAGGGGGCTACGAACTATGGCTACACCTTC. Full variable domain (missing parts from reference TRBV30 and TRBJ1-2): SQTIHQWPATLVQPVGSPLSLECTVEGTSNPNLYWYRQAAGRGLQLLFYSVGIGQISSEVPQNLSASRPQDRQFILSSKKLLLSDSGFYLCAGQGATNYGYTFGSGTRLTVV.

The chain joins TRBV5-1 to TRBJ1-4; 7 bases are a match to TRBD1. The junction had 12 bases not matched to a gene; V was cut back by 4 bases and J by 0 bases. Germline-derived CDR1 and CDR2 are SGHRS and YFSETQ. This CDR3 region has 18 residues. In DNA, the CDR3 is TGCGCCAGCAGCGGCGGCGACAGGGTGTTTGCAACTAATGAAAAACTGTTTTTT. Protein sequence: CASSGGDRVFATNEKLFF. The full variable domain, in which reference TRBV5-1 and TRBJ1-4 provide the parts outside the CDR3, is KAGVTQTPRYLIKTRGQQVTLSCSPISGHRSVSWYQQTPGQGLQFLFEYFSETQRNKGNFPGRFSGRQFSNSRSEMNVSTLELGDSALYLCASSGGDRVFATNEKLFFGSGTQLSVL.

Of note for this clone: This same CDR3 is encoded by further DNA sequences in the sample. J is TRBJ2-7 and V is TRBV7-2; D gene unclear. CDR1 is SGHTA and CDR2 is FQGNSA in the germline V gene. Trimming took off 1 base at V and 2 bases at J, with 3 bases between the two ends. This CDR3 region has 12 residues. The CDR3, as DNA: TGTGCCAGCAGCTTAGGAACCTACGAGCAGTACTTC. Translated: CASSLGTYEQYF.

The gene calls are TRBV6-5 and TRBJ2-1; no reliable D call. With 6 bases removed from V and 7 bases from J, the gap between germline ends came to 13 bases. Looked up from germline, CDR1 is MNHEY and CDR2 is SVGAGI. The CDR3 has 13 residues. This CDR3 is CASRQGLTNEQFF. For the CDR3, the DNA is TGTGCCAGCAGACAAGGGCTAACTAATGAGCAGTTCTTC.

The chain is built from TRBV7-3 and TRBJ2-1; D is unclear. Germline V gene sequence: CDR1 SGHTA, CDR2 FQGTGA. The V end lost 2 bases, the J end lost 7 bases, and 12 bases lay between the germline ends. This CDR3 has 14 amino acids. This CDR3 is CASSLGSLTNEQFF. Here the CDR3 DNA reads TGTGCCAGCAGCTTAGGTTCACTTACGAATGAGCAGTTCTTC.

The rearrangement links TRBV5-8 to TRBJ2-7; D may be TRBD1 (5 bases). Germline values: CDR1 SGHTS, CDR2 YDEGEE. V dropped 3 bases and J dropped 7 bases, with 11 bases sitting between them. The CDR3 covers 12 residues. CDR3 in DNA: TGTGCCAGCAGCTCCCAGGGATGGGAGCAGTACTTC. Its protein product is CASSSQGWEQYF.

The V call is TRBV10-2, the J call TRBJ2-5, with 10 bases matching TRBD1. The CDR3 runs 16 residues. Germline CDR1 WSHSY, CDR2 SAAADI. Trimming removed 2 bases from V and 4 bases from J; junction bases left unmatched: 7. CDR3 nucleotide sequence: TGCGCCAGCAGTGAGGCCTGGGGGACAGGGGTAGAGACCCAGTACTTC. This encodes CASSEAWGTGVETQYF.

V is TRBV6-5 and J is TRBJ1-1; D uncertain. Germline CDR1 MNHEY, CDR2 SVGAGI. The CDR3 spans 13 residues. V was cut by 3 bases and J by 4 bases, with 9 bases left in between. The DNA of the CDR3 is TGTGCCAGCAGTTATCGGTGGAGCACTGAAGCTTTCTTT. It codes for CASSYRWSTEAFF.

The chain employs TRBV2 and TRBJ2-5; 7 positions agree with TRBD1. V was pared by 5 bases and J by 5 bases, with 8 bases of the junction left unmatched. CDR1 and CDR2 (germline): SNHLY, FYNNEI. The CDR3 has 14 amino acids. The CDR3 sequence is CASSPDRAAETQYF. CDR3 nucleotide sequence: TGTGCCAGCAGTCCTGACAGGGCGGCGGAGACCCAGTACTTC.

The CDR3 loop is CASSLFGEVEETQYF. The CDR3 nucleotides read TGTGCCAGCAGCTTATTTGGAGAGGTGGAAGAGACCCAGTACTTC. The chain is built from TRBV7-6 and TRBJ2-5; no clear D gene. V lost 2 bases and J 3 bases, leaving 13 bases between the germline ends. The CDR3 contains 15 residues. Germline assignment: CDR1 SGHVS and CDR2 FNYEAQ. Variable domain in full (rest from reference TRBV7-6 and TRBJ2-5): GAGVSQSPRYKVTKRGQDVALRCDPISGHVSLYWYRQALGQGPEFLTYFNYEAQQDKSGLPNDRFSAERPEGSISTLTIQRTEQRDSAMYRCASSLFGEVEETQYFGPGTRLLVL.

This chain uses TRBV6-5 with TRBJ1-2; 8 bases map to TRBD1. The ends lost 7 bases at V and 8 bases at J; junction bases unmatched: 12. Germline V gives CDR1 MNHEY, CDR2 SVGAGI. The CDR3 length is 14 residues. The CDR3 DNA reads TGTGCCAGCACAGGGGGCCCCTCTTTGTTCGGCTACACCTTC. This encodes CASTGGPSLFGYTF.

The chain carries TRBV3-1 (or the pseudogene TRBV3-2) and TRBJ2-3; no clear D. Germline V lookup: CDR1 LGHDT, CDR2 YNNKEL (reference sequence). Trimming stripped 1 base from V and 2 bases from J, with 4 bases between. The CDR3 is made up of 13 amino acids. In DNA, the CDR3 is TGTGCCAGCAGCCAAGTATACACAGATACGCAGTATTTT. As protein: CASSQVYTDTQYF.

This chain's CDR3 is CASSRPGLAGGPGELFF. The CDR3 region has the DNA TGTGCCAGCAGCCGCCCGGGACTAGCGGGGGGGCCCGGGGAGCTGTTTTTT. V usage is TRBV3-1 (or the pseudogene TRBV3-2) and J usage is TRBJ2-2, with 16 bases matching TRBD2. Germline V gives CDR1 LGHDT, CDR2 YNNKEL (reference sequence). The J segment lost 6 bases and the V segment lost 4 bases, leaving 5 bases of the junction unmatched. The CDR3 contains 17 residues.

This clone is a singleton in its sample. The J gene is TRBJ2-2, the V gene TRBV30; D remains unclear. The CDR3 covers 15 residues. Trimming left V 1 base short and J 6 bases short, with 15 bases between. CDR1 is GTSNPN, CDR2 SVGIG, per germline (reference sequence). The DNA for the CDR3 is TGTGCCTGGAGTGCCCAGGACCTACACGCCGGGGAGCTGTTTTTT. This encodes CAWSAQDLHAGELFF.

The rearrangement uses TRBV19 and TRBJ1-3; D ambiguous. Germline V gene lookup returns CDR1 LNHDA and CDR2 SQIVND (reference sequence). V lost 3 bases and J lost 4, with 13 bases in between. The CDR3 extends over 15 amino acids. The CDR3 DNA reads TGTGCCAGTAGTATCGGCCCCGGGTCAGGAAACACCATATATTTT. Amino acid sequence: CASSIGPGSGNTIYF.

The rearrangement uses TRBV4-2 and TRBJ1-2; no firm D call. The CDR3 consists of 15 residues. Trimming stripped 0 bases from V and 8 bases from J, with 16 bases between. Looked up from germline, CDR1 is LGHNA and CDR2 is YNFKEQ. The CDR3 DNA follows: TGTGCCAGCAGCCAAGATAATGAGGCGGCCAGGGGCTACACCTTC. This translates into CASSQDNEAARGYTF.

V usage is TRBV19 and J usage is TRBJ2-2; D may be TRBD1 (6 bases). The germline gives CDR1 LNHDA, CDR2 SQIVND (reference sequence). The CDR3 runs 15 residues. V was pared by 7 bases and J by 1 base, with 13 bases between. The CDR3 region has the DNA TGTGCCAGTAAGACCGGACAGTTGAACACCGGGGAGCTGTTTTTT. Protein sequence: CASKTGQLNTGELFF.

In this sample, this clone turned up a few times. J is TRBJ1-6 and V is TRBV4-1, with a possible D match to TRBD1 (5 bases). The V end lost 4 bases, the J end lost 10 bases, and 14 bases lay between the germline ends. Germline V gene lookup returns CDR1 MGHRA and CDR2 YSYEKL. The CDR3 has 14 amino acids. CDR3 amino acids: CASSRAEGDSPLHF. CDR3 DNA: TGCGCCAGCAGCCGTGCAGAAGGGGACTCACCCCTCCACTTT.